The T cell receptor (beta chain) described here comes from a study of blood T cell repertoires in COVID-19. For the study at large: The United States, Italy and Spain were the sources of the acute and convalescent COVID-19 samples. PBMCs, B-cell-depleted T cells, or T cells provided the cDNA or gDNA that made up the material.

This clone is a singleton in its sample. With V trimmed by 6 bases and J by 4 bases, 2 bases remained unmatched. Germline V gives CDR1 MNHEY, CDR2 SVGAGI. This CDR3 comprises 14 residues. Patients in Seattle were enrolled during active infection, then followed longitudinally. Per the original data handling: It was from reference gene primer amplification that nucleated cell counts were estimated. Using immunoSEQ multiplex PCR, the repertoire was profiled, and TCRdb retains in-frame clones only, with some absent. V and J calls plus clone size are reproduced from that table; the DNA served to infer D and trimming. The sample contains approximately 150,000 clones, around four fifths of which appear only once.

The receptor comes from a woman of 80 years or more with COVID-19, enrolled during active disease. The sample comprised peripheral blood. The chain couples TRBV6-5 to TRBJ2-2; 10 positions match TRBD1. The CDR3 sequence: CASRRTGGTGELFF. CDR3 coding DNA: TGTGCCAGCAGGAGGACAGGGGGCACCGGGGAGCTGTTTTTT.